These 21 T cell receptor beta chains were all obtained from the same sample, sequenced in a study of radiation and T cells in renal cell carcinoma. The assay was immunoSEQ multiplex PCR, and TCRdb's table has in-frame clones only and misses some. Among about 20,000 clones listed, roughly two thirds were seen once. Treatment of the sample: 15 Gy SBRT to primary tumor, nephrectomy 4 weeks later. The sequences come from tumor tissue, collected from a patient whose treatment included radiotherapy and nephrectomy. The receptors were sampled from a woman in her seventies with renal cell carcinoma.

V usage is TRBV5-1 and J usage is TRBJ2-7, with 8 bases identical to TRBD1. Trimming removed 3 bases from V and 5 bases from J; junction bases left unmatched: 7. The germline V gene encodes CDR1 SGHRS and CDR2 YFSETQ. This CDR3 region has 14 residues. The CDR3 spells CASSSGQGPHEQYF. In DNA form, the CDR3 reads TGCGCCAGCAGCTCTGGACAGGGACCCCACGAGCAGTACTTC.

This clone was seen once. The chain couples TRBV7-2 to TRBJ1-1; D may be TRBD1 (5 bases). The CDR3 is 14 residues long. V gave up 5 bases and J gave up 1 base, with 11 bases separating them. The germline V gene has CDR1 SGHTA and CDR2 FQGNSA. This chain's CDR3 is CASSGGTANTEAFF. CDR3 DNA sequence: TGTGCCAGCAGCGGCGGGACCGCGAACACTGAAGCTTTCTTT.

The CDR3 nucleotides are TGTGCCAGCGGACAGTCGATGAGCTCCTACGAGCAGTACTTC. Its translation: CASGQSMSSYEQYF. The chain links TRBV2 to TRBJ2-7; tentative D call: TRBD1 (6 bases). Germline CDR1 and CDR2: SNHLY and FYNNEI. The CDR3 contains 14 residues. V shed 8 bases and J shed 0 bases, with 14 bases lying between them. The entire variable domain, with the rest obtained from reference TRBV2 and TRBJ2-7, is as follows: EPEVTQTPSHQVTQMGQEVILRCVPISNHLYFYWYRQILGQKVEFLVSFYNNEISEKSEIFDDQFSVERPDGSNFTLKIRSTKLEDSAMYFCASGQSMSSYEQYFGPGTRLTVT.

The chain couples TRBV28 to TRBJ1-5; 10 bases map to TRBD1. The CDR3 spans 15 residues. Unmatched junction bases numbered 10, after V lost 7 bases and J lost 7 bases. Germline loops: CDR1 MDHEN, CDR2 SYDVKM. The CDR3 nucleotides read TGTGCCAGCATGGGGACAGGGGCTCGAGGGCAGCCCCAGCATTTT. Amino acids: CASMGTGARGQPQHF.

J is TRBJ1-3 and V is TRBV10-3; D gene uncertain. V was clipped by 5 bases and J by 2 bases, with 1 base between them. The germline V gene has CDR1 ENHRY and CDR2 SYGVKD. The CDR3 totals 11 residues. As DNA, the CDR3 is TGTGCCATCAGTCCTGGAAACACCATATATTTT. This gives the protein CAISPGNTIYF.

There are a few counts of this clone. The chain recombines TRBV2 with TRBJ2-3, with D unclear. Germline assignment: CDR1 SNHLY and CDR2 FYNNEI. CDR3 length equals 16 residues. Trimming left V 1 base short and J 2 bases short, with 13 bases between. CDR3 loop: CASSEVWHEDTDTQYF. CDR3 DNA sequence: TGTGCCAGCAGTGAAGTCTGGCACGAGGACACAGATACGCAGTATTTT.

J is TRBJ2-1 and V is TRBV19; 7 bases are a match to TRBD1. CDR3 length: 16 residues. With V trimmed by 8 bases and J by 0 bases, 10 bases remained unmatched. Per germline, CDR1 LNHDA and CDR2 SQIVND (reference sequence). For the CDR3, the DNA is TGTGCCAGTTCTATCGGACAGGTACTCTCCTACAATGAGCAGTTCTTC. Translation gives CASSIGQVLSYNEQFF.

V and J are TRBV28 and TRBJ2-7, with 15 bases that match TRBD2. Unmatched junction bases numbered 8, after V lost 5 bases and J lost 6 bases. The CDR3 runs to 16 residues. The germline gives CDR1 MDHEN, CDR2 SYDVKM. The CDR3 sequence is CASSTRTSGGAGEQYF. The CDR3 DNA reads TGTGCCAGCAGTACCCGGACTAGCGGGGGGGCAGGCGAGCAGTACTTC.

This rearrangement joins TRBV27 to TRBJ1-2; the D is unclear. The CDR3 has 11 amino acids. Between the trimmed V and J ends, which lost 6 bases and 1 base, there was a span of 3 bases. From germline, CDR1 is MNHEY and CDR2 SMNVEV (reference sequence). The DNA for the CDR3 is TGTGCCAGCAGAAATAACTATGGCTACACCTTC. As protein: CASRNNYGYTF.

The chain combines TRBV28 with TRBJ1-4, with D possibly being TRBD1 (5 bases). The V gene lost 5 bases and the J gene lost 5 bases, with 18 bases spanning the gap. CDR3 size: 16 residues. CDR1 is MDHEN and CDR2 is SYDVKM in the germline V gene. CDR3: CASSTREGLRNEKLFF. The DNA for the CDR3 is TGTGCCAGCAGTACCCGGGAGGGGTTGAGAAATGAAAAACTGTTTTTT.

J is TRBJ2-1 and V is TRBV19; D tentatively fits TRBD1 or TRBD2 (5 bases each). The V gene's germline CDR1 is LNHDA and CDR2 SQIVND (reference sequence). The V and J ends lost 1 base and 3 bases respectively, with 10 bases between them. CDR3 length: 15 residues. DNA for the CDR3: TGTGCCAGTAGTATAGGAGGGGCAGACTACAATGAGCAGTTCTTC. It encodes CASSIGGADYNEQFF.

This sequence joins TRBV7-6 and TRBJ2-1; 9 positions match TRBD1. Germline V gene sequence: CDR1 SGHVS, CDR2 FNYEAQ. The CDR3 totals 15 residues. Germline trimming cut 5 bases from V and 2 bases from J; bases unmatched to any gene: 4. CDR3 nucleotides: TGTGCCAGCAGCCCCCACAGGGGGCCCTACAATGAGCAGTTCTTC. It specifies CASSPHRGPYNEQFF. The whole variable domain, filled in from reference TRBV7-6 and TRBJ2-1, reads GAGVSQSPRYKVTKRGQDVALRCDPISGHVSLYWYRQALGQGPEFLTYFNYEAQQDKSGLPNDRFSAERPEGSISTLTIQRTEQRDSAMYRCASSPHRGPYNEQFFGPGTRLTVL.

By sample share, this clone is medium-sized. The chain employs TRBV9 and TRBJ2-7; either TRBD1 or TRBD2 may supply D (5 bases each). The ends were cut back, 0 bases at V and 3 bases at J, with 13 bases in the middle. CDR1 is SGDLS and CDR2 is YYNGEE in the germline V gene. The CDR3 spans 15 residues. The CDR3 here is CASSVGRDVVYEQYF. In nucleotides, the CDR3 is TGTGCCAGCAGCGTAGGCCGGGACGTAGTCTACGAGCAGTACTTC.

This clone was counted a few times. V is TRBV29-1 and J is TRBJ2-7; D is possibly TRBD1 (5 bases). The CDR3 is 12 residues long. Germline CDR1 reads SQVTM; CDR2 reads ANQGSEA. V lost 6 bases and J 2 bases, leaving 11 bases between the germline ends. The DNA for the CDR3 is TGCAGCGTAGGGGATCCTCCCTACGAGCAGTACTTC. This translates into CSVGDPPYEQYF.

V gene TRBV7-8 combines with J gene TRBJ1-2, with D maybe TRBD1 (6 bases). Germline CDR1 reads SGHVS; CDR2 reads FQNEAQ. This CDR3 contains 15 residues. Deletions cut 2 bases from V and 3 bases from J, with 13 bases between. The CDR3 nucleotides are TGTGCCAGCAGCTTATTACAGGGAACTCACTATGGCTACACCTTC. Protein: CASSLLQGTHYGYTF.

This chain joins TRBV30 and TRBJ1-1; the match to TRBD1 covers 7 bases. CDR3 length: 12 amino acids. CDR1 is GTSNPN and CDR2 is SVGIG in the germline V gene (reference sequence). J lost 7 bases, V lost 3 bases, and 5 bases had no gene match. CDR3 nucleotides: TGTGCCTGGAGAAAGGGGGCTCGTGAAGCTTTCTTT. Translation: CAWRKGAREAFF.

This chain uses TRBV6-1 with TRBJ2-2, with a tentative D call TRBD1 (5 bases). The CDR3 loop spans 14 amino acids. CDR1 is MNHNS, CDR2 SASEGT, per germline. V dropped 7 bases and J dropped 6 bases, with 15 bases sitting between them. CDR3 sequence: CASIGQGSAGELFF. The CDR3 nucleotides are TGTGCCAGCATCGGTCAGGGAAGCGCCGGGGAGCTGTTTTTT.

The count of this clone is one. This sequence joins TRBV5-6 and TRBJ2-3; 15 positions agree with TRBD2. The CDR3 has 18 residues. Unmatched junction bases numbered 6, after V lost 4 bases and J lost 0 bases. Germline CDR1 is SGHDT and CDR2 is YYEEEE. The DNA of the CDR3 is TGTGCCAGCAGCAACCCAGGGACTAGCGGGGGGAGCACAGATACGCAGTATTTT. Translation gives CASSNPGTSGGSTDTQYF.

The chain is built from TRBV7-2 and TRBJ1-1; possible D gene TRBD1, 5 bases. The CDR3 runs 17 residues. Per germline, CDR1 SGHTA and CDR2 FQGNSA. V lost 0 bases and J lost 0, with 14 bases in between. CDR3 coding DNA: TGTGCCAGCAGCTTAGCCAGAGGGGTAAGTGTGAACACTGAAGCTTTCTTT. As protein: CASSLARGVSVNTEAFF.

J is TRBJ1-1 and V is TRBV7-2, with 7 bases that match TRBD1. The V gene's germline CDR1 is SGHTA and CDR2 FQGNSA. V gave up 1 base and J gave up 2 bases; unmatched junction bases: 4. CDR3 length equals 15 residues. The CDR3 loop reads CASSLGGGPNTEAFF. The CDR3 nucleotides read TGTGCCAGCAGCTTAGGAGGGGGCCCTAACACTGAAGCTTTCTTT.

This clone was seen only once. The chain couples TRBV19 to TRBJ1-1; D remains ambiguous. This CDR3 comprises 13 residues. V lost 1 base, J lost 5 bases, and 8 bases lay in between. Germline V gene lookup returns CDR1 LNHDA and CDR2 SQIVND (reference sequence). CDR3 residues: CASSIGVGTEAFF. DNA of the CDR3: TGTGCCAGTAGTATAGGGGTGGGGACTGAAGCTTTCTTT.